This TCR beta chain was sequenced in a study of T cell changes during pregnancy in multiple sclerosis. The CDR3 runs to 13 residues. The V and J ends lost 4 bases and 1 base, in that order; junction bases with no gene match: 3. Per germline, CDR1 SQVTM and CDR2 ANQGSEA. This clone has just a few counts. Only in-frame clones appear in the TCRdb table, and some are missing; sequencing was by immunoSEQ multiplex PCR. The profile shows over 80,000 clones, about nine tenths of them singletons. The receptor was isolated from a female donor in good health, enrolled as a control in a pregnancy study. The chain uses TRBV29-1 and TRBJ1-1; TRBD1 agrees at 7 bases. The material was peripheral blood, obtained in the second trimester of pregnancy. CDR3 DNA: TGCAGCGTTGGGGACAGCTGGAACACTGAAGCTTTCTTT. It encodes CSVGDSWNTEAFF.